This record concerns one T cell receptor (beta chain) sequence. Its antigen is still unknown. This sample is part of a study of graft-versus-host responses after intestinal transplantation. Findings and limits, study-wide: Among circulating GvH clones, peak levels were associated with early post-transplant declines in HvG clones. Individuals carrying graft-donor T cell macrochimerism showed high graft-versus-host to host-versus-graft clonal ratios in allografts.

The table came from immunoSEQ multiplex PCR; TCRdb's copy has only in-frame clones and leaves some out. The sample has some 150,000 clones; over 90% are singletons. The CDR3 has 21 amino acids. Germline V gene data show CDR1 as LGHNT and CDR2 as FRNRAP. The V and J ends lost 0 bases and 0 bases, in that order; junction bases with no gene match: 17. The TCR sequence derives from a human donor who received an intestinal transplant. The source material was unstimulated CD4+ T cells sorted from spleen or lymph node cells, sampled before intestinal transplant. The chain is built from TRBV12-5 and TRBJ2-7; 10 bases match TRBD2. DNA for the CDR3: TGTGCTAGTGGTTTGGTAAGTCTAGCGGGAGCCCAATCTCCGAGCTCCTACGAGCAGTACTTC. Translating it yields CASGLVSLAGAQSPSSYEQYF.